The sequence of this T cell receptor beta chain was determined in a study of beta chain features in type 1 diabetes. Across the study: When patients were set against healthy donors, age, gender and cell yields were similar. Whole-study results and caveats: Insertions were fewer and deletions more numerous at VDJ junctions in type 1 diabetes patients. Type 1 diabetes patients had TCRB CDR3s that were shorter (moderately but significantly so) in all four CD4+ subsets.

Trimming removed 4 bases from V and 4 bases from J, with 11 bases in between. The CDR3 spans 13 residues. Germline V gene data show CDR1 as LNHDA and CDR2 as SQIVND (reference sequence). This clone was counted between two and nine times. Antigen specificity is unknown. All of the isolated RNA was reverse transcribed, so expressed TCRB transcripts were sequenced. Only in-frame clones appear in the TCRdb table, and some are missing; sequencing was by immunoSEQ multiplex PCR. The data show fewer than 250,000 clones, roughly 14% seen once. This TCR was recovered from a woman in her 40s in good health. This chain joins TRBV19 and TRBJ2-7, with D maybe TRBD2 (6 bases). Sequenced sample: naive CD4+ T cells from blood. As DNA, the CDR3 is TGTGCCAGTAGTAGCCCGGCGGGGTACGAGCAGTACTTC. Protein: CASSSPAGYEQYF.